A selection of T cell receptor beta chains follows, all from one sample in a study of T cell repertoires in cytomegalovirus infection. Using its own MiXCR run on the reads, TCRdb lists one record per CDR3 protein. The data contain a few hundred thousand distinct CDR3 sequences, 15% to 20% of them singletons. Sample: PBMCs. Receptors originate from a human donor in good health (CMV status not recorded). Some clones in this sample may be carry-over from other donors' samples. The CDR3 runs from the conserved cysteine through the conserved F or W. The order of the fields is D gene, V gene, CDR3 length, J gene, CDR3 protein. A D gene is named only where the DNA matches it firmly.

>-|TRBV18|16|TRBJ2-1
CASSSYRSTSYNEQFF
>-|TRBV5-1|14|TRBJ1-1
CASSLASASVEAFF
>-|TRBV5-1|16|TRBJ2-5
CASSEGVLAVQETQYF
>TRBD1|TRBV7-2|13|TRBJ2-5
CASRGGAGETQYF
>-|TRBV7-2|12|TRBJ2-3
CASSSPSDTQYF
>TRBD2|TRBV4-3|18|TRBJ2-3
CASSQDYGASGGGNTQYF
>-|TRBV20-1|14|TRBJ2-2
CSASRGRNTGELFF
>-|TRBV7-9|14|TRBJ2-7
CASSLSAGWGEQYF
>-|TRBV24-1|15|TRBJ2-6
CATSPPNSGANVLTF
>-|TRBV13|15|TRBJ1-4
CASAEGRGLNEKLFF
>-|TRBV20-1|12|TRBJ1-2
CSARDSLHGYTF
>TRBD2|TRBV7-2|17|TRBJ2-7
CASSSKPATSGAYEQYF
>TRBD2|TRBV5-1|17|TRBJ2-3
CASSLVGTSEGTDTQYF
>-|TRBV7-2|14|TRBJ2-5
CASGVAGFKETQYF
>-|TRBV12-3/TRBV12-4|15|TRBJ2-2
CASIPGLINTGELFF
>-|TRBV29-1|13|TRBJ1-5
CSVRDNYNQPQHF
>TRBD2|TRBV7-6|17|TRBJ2-1
CASSFPTSGNSYNEQFF
>TRBD1|TRBV20-1|16|TRBJ1-4
CSARVAFRTGEEKLFF
>-|TRBV25-1|10|TRBJ2-5
CARLRETQYF
>-|TRBV18|16|TRBJ2-3
CASSPPYGRSTDTQYF
>-|TRBV11-2|13|TRBJ1-1
CASSLGGIAEAFF
>TRBD2|TRBV4-1|16|TRBJ2-1
CASSHRVAGGQNEQFF
>TRBD1|TRBV7-2|16|TRBJ1-6
CASSERQGAHNSPLHF
>TRBD1|TRBV27|14|TRBJ1-6
CASSPGQGLSPLHF
>-|TRBV12-3/TRBV12-4|13|TRBJ1-1
CASSLARQTEAFF
>TRBD2|TRBV9|16|TRBJ2-2
CASSVQTSGGTGELFF
>TRBD1|TRBV10-3|15|TRBJ1-5
CAIRPEGAVGAPQHF
>-|TRBV12-3/TRBV12-4|16|TRBJ1-3
CASSPDIWASGNTIYF
>TRBD1|TRBV6-2/TRBV6-3|19|TRBJ2-5
CASSSDRVGGTQDQETQYF
>TRBD1|TRBV25-1|15|TRBJ1-6
CASSEFNRGESPLHF
>TRBD1|TRBV20-1|16|TRBJ1-5
CSAREGLQGFDQPQHF
>-|TRBV7-2|14|TRBJ1-2
CASSSTGWDYGYTF
>TRBD1|TRBV28|14|TRBJ2-7
CASSSPGQGYEQYF
>TRBD2|TRBV6-4|15|TRBJ2-3
CASSNSGEATDTQYF
>-|TRBV20-1|13|TRBJ2-5
CSASISGSETQYF
>-|TRBV19|13|TRBJ1-1
CASSPRAVTEAFF
>TRBD1|TRBV6-5|14|TRBJ1-6
CASSLDRGIGALHF
>-|TRBV20-1|14|TRBJ1-2
CSASSAGENYGYTF
>-|TRBV28|15|TRBJ2-5
CASSVVGGTRETQYF
>TRBD1|TRBV20-1|14|TRBJ1-5
CSARQGGSNQPQHF